This T cell receptor (beta chain) derives from a study of cytomegalovirus exposure and HLA in healthy donors. Germline V gene data show CDR1 as LNHNV and CDR2 as YYDKDF (reference sequence). The length of the CDR3 is 16 residues. Trimming pared 0 bases from V and 0 bases from J, leaving 9 bases between. A multiplex PCR was run with 60 Vbeta primers and 13 Jbeta primers. Clones were read by immunoSEQ multiplex PCR, and TCRdb kept only the in-frame ones, dropping some. This table has under 150,000 clones, about four fifths appearing once. Study results and caveats: Previous analysis showed most TCR beta V segments were productive about 90% or about 30% of the time.

A remark on this clone: The antigen is undetermined.

The sequence was obtained from a male donor in good health and CMV-seronegative. The chain has TRBV15 and TRBJ2-1, with a tentative D call TRBD2 (6 bases). Sequences were obtained from PBMCs. The CDR3 reads CATSRDVRGSYNEQFF. DNA of the CDR3: TGTGCCACCAGCAGAGATGTGCGGGGCTCCTACAATGAGCAGTTCTTC.